This T cell receptor beta chain is from a study of T-cell reconstitution after alpha-beta-depleted transplantation in children. Preparation of the TCRbeta library was carried out with unique molecular identifiers. One entry per CDR3 protein, called by TCRdb with MiXCR from the PCR reads. This sample carries 150,000 to 250,000 distinct CDR3 sequences, approximately 6.8% of them seen once, and the ten largest clones take 4.5%. The CDR3 extends over 16 amino acids. Trimming cost V 2 bases and J 5 bases; bases outside gene matches: 8. Germline CDR1 reads MGHRA; CDR2 reads YSYEKL. This clonotype was seen many times.

The source is a girl under three years old with combined immunodeficiency, due to receive a stem cell transplant. This material consisted of PBMCs, taken before TCRalphabeta/CD19-depleted stem cell transplant. This chain joins TRBV4-1 and TRBJ2-2; 7 positions agree with TRBD1. The CDR3 region is CASSQRGRLDTGELFF. CDR3 DNA sequence: TGCGCCAGCAGCCAAAGGGGGCGGCTGGATACCGGGGAGCTGTTTTTT.